These 31 T cell receptor beta chains were sequenced from one sample in a study of cytomegalovirus exposure and HLA in healthy donors. The protocol was immunoSEQ multiplex PCR, while the TCRdb copy is restricted to in-frame clones and leaves out a portion. The data show 130,000 to 150,000 clones, with around 89% seen just once and 6.2% held by the top ten. Sequencing was carried out using PBMCs. The source is a woman aged 25 to 39 in good health and CMV-seropositive.

The chain combines TRBV5-3 with TRBJ2-7, with D possibly matching TRBD1 (6 bases). TRBV5-3 is recorded as an ORF, its role being uncertain. CDR3 length equals 16 residues. V lost 1 base to trimming and J lost 0 bases, with 14 bases between them. DNA of the CDR3: TGTGCCAGAAGCTTGAGGAGACAGGTGAGCTCCTACGAGCAGTACTTC. It yields the protein CARSLRRQVSSYEQYF.

This clone was detected a few times. This sequence joins TRBV15 and TRBJ2-3, with D unclear. V lost 2 bases and J 4 bases, leaving 7 bases between the germline ends. The CDR3 consists of 13 residues. Germline V gene data show CDR1 as LNHNV and CDR2 as YYDKDF (reference sequence). The CDR3 spells CATSRSEADTQYF. In DNA, the CDR3 is TGTGCCACCAGCAGATCCGAGGCAGATACGCAGTATTTT.

In its sample, this clone was seen once. V is TRBV2 and J is TRBJ2-5; TRBD2 might be the D (6 bases). Germline V gives CDR1 SNHLY, CDR2 FYNNEI. The CDR3 totals 14 residues. Deletions cut 8 bases from V and 5 bases from J, with 18 bases between. Here the CDR3 reads CASLDWRGLETQYF. Written as DNA, the CDR3 is TGTGCCAGCCTCGACTGGCGGGGTTTGGAGACCCAGTACTTC.

The chain recombines TRBV27 with TRBJ1-5, with D possibly matching TRBD1 (6 bases). This CDR3 comprises 15 residues. V lost 0 bases, J lost 5 bases, and 11 bases lay in between. Germline lookup yields CDR1 MNHEY and CDR2 SMNVEV (reference sequence). The CDR3 sequence: CASSLSSGHHQPQHF. CDR3 nucleotides: TGTGCCAGCAGTTTATCTTCGGGACACCATCAGCCCCAGCATTTT.

The J gene is TRBJ1-4, the V gene TRBV7-9, with 9 bases matching TRBD1. Germline lookup yields CDR1 SEHNR and CDR2 FQNEAQ (reference sequence). Losses at the gene ends were 3 bases for V and 5 bases for J; bases not matched to a gene: 1. The CDR3 covers 14 residues. CDR3 DNA: TGTGCCAGCAGCTTGGACAGGGGCAATGAAAAACTGTTTTTT. Translating it yields CASSLDRGNEKLFF. Together with reference TRBV7-9 and TRBJ1-4, the CDR3 gives the full variable domain: DTGVSQNPRHKITKRGQNVTFRCDPISEHNRLYWYRQTLGQGPEFLTYFQNEAQLEKSRLLSDRFSAERPKGSFSTLEIQRTEQGDSAMYLCASSLDRGNEKLFFGSGTQLSVL.

The chain carries TRBV6-1 and TRBJ1-1; tentatively, D is TRBD1 (6 bases). The CDR3 length is 14 residues. The V end was cut by 8 bases, the J end by 3 bases, with 16 bases between. CDR1 is MNHNS, CDR2 SASEGT, per germline. As DNA, the CDR3 is TGTGCCAGCTTACAGGGAGTGATGGACACTGAAGCTTTCTTT. It codes for CASLQGVMDTEAFF.

This chain joins TRBV29-1 and TRBJ2-1, with D perhaps TRBD2 (6 bases). The V end lost 7 bases, the J end lost 8 bases, and 15 bases lay between the germline ends. This CDR3 is built from 12 residues. In germline, CDR1 is SQVTM, CDR2 ANQGSEA. The CDR3 is CSARREQHEQFF. CDR3 coding DNA: TGCAGCGCCCGCCGGGAGCAGCATGAGCAGTTCTTC.

In its sample, this clone was seen many times. The V and J genes are TRBV6-1 and TRBJ2-6; D is ambiguous. From germline, CDR1 is MNHNS and CDR2 SASEGT. The ends were cut back, 1 base at V and 4 bases at J, with 8 bases in the middle. This CDR3 spans 15 amino acids. For the CDR3, the DNA is TGTGCCAGCAGTGAAGGAGTCGAGGGGGCCAACGTCCTGACTTTC. This encodes CASSEGVEGANVLTF.

The rearrangement joins TRBV28 to TRBJ1-2, with 7 nucleotides matching TRBD1. With 6 bases clipped from V and 6 bases from J, the junction kept 10 bases outside the gene matches. The germline V gene has CDR1 MDHEN and CDR2 SYDVKM. The CDR3 spans 14 residues. In DNA form, the CDR3 reads TGTGCCAGCAGAGATAGACAGGGCGCCCATGGCTACACCTTC. Protein sequence: CASRDRQGAHGYTF.

CDR3 loop: CASSWGVQETQYF. CDR3 bases: TGTGCCAGCAGCTGGGGGGTCCAAGAGACCCAGTACTTC. The chain links TRBV7-6 to TRBJ2-5; a weak D match, TRBD2 (6 bases). There are 13 residues in the CDR3. V lost 4 bases and J lost 1, with 7 bases in between. Germline CDR1 SGHVS, CDR2 FNYEAQ.

The chain couples TRBV19 to TRBJ2-1, with D possibly being TRBD1 (6 bases). The CDR3 extends over 15 amino acids. Trimming took off 2 bases at V and 5 bases at J, with 13 bases between the two ends. CDR1 and CDR2 from the germline V gene are LNHDA and SQIVND (reference sequence). CDR3 nucleotide sequence: TGTGCCAGTAGTATAACACAGGGTGGGAACAATGAGCAGTTCTTC. Amino acids: CASSITQGGNNEQFF.

The chain is built from TRBV6-1 and TRBJ1-5, with D perhaps matching TRBD1 (6 bases). Per the germline V gene, CDR1 is MNHNS and CDR2 is SASEGT. This CDR3 region has 13 residues. The germline V and J ends were trimmed by 4 bases and 6 bases, with 10 bases remaining between them. This CDR3 is CASSGTGSQPQHF. The CDR3 DNA reads as TGTGCCAGCAGTGGTACAGGGAGTCAGCCCCAGCATTTT.

The V call is TRBV6-1, the J call TRBJ1-2, with D uncertain. Germline CDR1 and CDR2: MNHNS and SASEGT. V was trimmed by 4 bases and J by 3 bases, leaving 18 bases between them. This CDR3 spans 16 amino acids. CDR3 protein: CASSALSGSDHYGYTF. The CDR3 nucleotides are TGTGCCAGCAGTGCCTTATCGGGTAGTGACCACTATGGCTACACCTTC.

J is TRBJ2-7 and V is TRBV6-1, with TRBD1 matching 7 bases. Germline CDR1 is MNHNS and CDR2 is SASEGT. The V gene end was trimmed by 4 bases and the J gene end by 3 bases; junction bases not matched to a gene: 6. The CDR3 extends over 14 amino acids. The CDR3 sequence: CASSALGQIYEQYF. The CDR3 DNA reads as TGTGCCAGCAGTGCGTTGGGACAGATCTACGAGCAGTACTTC.

V usage is TRBV15 and J usage is TRBJ2-3; maybe TRBD2 (8 bases). The CDR3 length is 20 residues. V was pared by 2 bases and J by 2 bases, with 26 bases between. The germline CDR1 and CDR2 sequences are LNHNV and YYDKDF (reference sequence). The CDR3 nucleotides are TGTGCCACCAGCAGACTCCTGGGTAGGGGGCGGGGGGCTCACACAGATACGCAGTATTTT. Its translation is CATSRLLGRGRGAHTDTQYF.

The V gene is TRBV9, the J gene TRBJ1-6; 8 bases match TRBD1. The length of the CDR3 is 15 residues. The germline V gene has CDR1 SGDLS and CDR2 YYNGEE. V dropped 4 bases and J dropped 8; count of bases not matched to a gene: 8. The CDR3 here is CASSPYRGLDSPLHF. The DNA for the CDR3 is TGTGCCAGCAGCCCCTACAGGGGGTTGGATTCACCCCTCCACTTT.

V and J are TRBV5-6 and TRBJ2-7; D not resolved. This CDR3 region has 11 residues. V shed 4 bases and J shed 4 bases, with 6 bases lying between them. Germline CDR1 reads SGHDT; CDR2 reads YYEEEE. CDR3 in amino acids: CASSREYEQYF. The CDR3 DNA follows: TGTGCCAGCAGCCGCGAGTACGAGCAGTACTTC.

This clone was found once. The genes are TRBV2 and TRBJ2-5, with D perhaps TRBD1 (5 bases). Germline CDR1 reads SNHLY; CDR2 reads FYNNEI. V gave up 0 bases and J gave up 4 bases, with 9 bases separating them. The CDR3 covers 14 residues. The DNA for the CDR3 is TGTGCCAGCAGTGAAGCCCTAAGGGGAGAGACCCAGTACTTC. Translated, it gives CASSEALRGETQYF.

V usage is TRBV10-3 and J usage is TRBJ2-5, with TRBD1 matching 9 bases. The CDR3 is 20 amino acids. The trim removed 7 bases at V and 1 base at J, leaving 22 bases unmatched. The germline CDR1 and CDR2 sequences are ENHRY and SYGVKD. For the CDR3, the DNA is TGTGCCATCACAATCCTCCGGGACAGGGCATACCTCATGGGCCAAGAGACCCAGTACTTC. It specifies CAITILRDRAYLMGQETQYF.

V gene TRBV28 combines with J gene TRBJ2-5; 7 bases align to TRBD2. The germline CDR1 and CDR2 sequences are MDHEN and SYDVKM. The V gene end was trimmed by 5 bases and the J gene end by 4 bases; junction bases not matched to a gene: 4. The CDR3 runs 13 residues. The chain's CDR3 is CASSGDYSETQYF. The CDR3 bases are TGTGCCAGCAGTGGGGACTATTCAGAGACCCAGTACTTC.

The CDR3 DNA reads as TGTGCCAGCAGAATAGGGATAGGGAGGGGCGAGCAGTACTTC. Its translation is CASRIGIGRGEQYF. The gene calls are TRBV6-6 and TRBJ2-7, with 7 bases fitting TRBD2. Germline-derived CDR1 and CDR2 are MNHNY and SVGAGI (reference sequence). The CDR3 runs to 14 residues. Losses at the gene ends were 6 bases for V and 6 bases for J; bases not matched to a gene: 11.

J is TRBJ2-1 and V is TRBV5-1; TRBD2 agrees at 8 bases. Germline lookup yields CDR1 SGHRS and CDR2 YFSETQ. The V segment lost 7 bases and the J segment 4 bases; nucleotides outside the gene matches: 4. This CDR3 is built from 13 residues. The CDR3: CASGVAGYNEQFF. In DNA form, the CDR3 reads TGCGCCAGCGGGGTAGCGGGGTACAATGAGCAGTTCTTC.

The gene calls are TRBV2 and TRBJ1-5, with 7 bases that match TRBD1. Trimming at V came to 7 bases and at J to 1 base, leaving 7 bases not matched to a gene. Germline V gene data show CDR1 as SNHLY and CDR2 as FYNNEI. The CDR3 length is 15 residues. CDR3 nucleotide sequence: TGTGCCAGCACTGGGACAGCCATAAGCAATCAGCCCCAGCATTTT. As protein: CASTGTAISNQPQHF.

V and J are TRBV11-3 and TRBJ2-2; a possible D gene is TRBD1 (6 bases). Trimming removed 3 bases at V and 7 bases at J, with 15 bases between. The germline V gene encodes CDR1 SGHNT and CDR2 YENEEA. The CDR3 consists of 15 residues. CDR3 DNA: TGTGCCAGCAGCTTCAGCAGGGGCGGGTACGGGGAGCTGTTTTTT. This translates into CASSFSRGGYGELFF.

This clone was seen only a few times. This chain uses TRBV18 with TRBJ2-1; 7 nucleotides agree with TRBD2. The CDR3 is 18 amino acids. Germline loops: CDR1 KGHSH, CDR2 LQKENI. The V and J ends lost 3 bases and 0 bases, in that order; junction bases with no gene match: 11. The CDR3 spells CASSPTKLALSSYNEQFF. For the CDR3, the DNA is TGTGCCAGCTCACCGACAAAACTAGCGCTAAGCTCCTACAATGAGCAGTTCTTC.

The rearrangement uses TRBV9 and TRBJ2-7; 9 bases are shared with TRBD1. The CDR3 runs 15 residues. Germline-derived CDR1 and CDR2 are SGDLS and YYNGEE. Germline trimming cut 4 bases from V and 5 bases from J; bases unmatched to any gene: 10. CDR3 protein: CASSIAGQGFDEQYF. The CDR3 DNA sequence: TGTGCCAGCAGCATCGCGGGACAGGGATTTGACGAGCAGTACTTC.

V is TRBV15 and J is TRBJ2-5; 8 bases map to TRBD1. Germline CDR1 and CDR2: LNHNV and YYDKDF (reference sequence). The CDR3 spans 15 residues. The junction had 6 bases not matched to a gene; V was cut back by 3 bases and J by 3 bases. The CDR3 DNA sequence: TGTGCCACCAGCAGCGTTACAGGGGGGAAAGAGACCCAGTACTTC. Translation: CATSSVTGGKETQYF.

As for this clone: The limits of the CDR3 on the DNA are not certain, so only TCRdb's listed CDR3 is given. The chain uses TRBV7-2 and TRBJ2-7; whether TRBD2, the table's D call, matches the DNA was not checked. The CDR3 sequence runs 19 residues, both termini included. Germline V gene sequence: CDR1 SGHTA, CDR2 FQGNSA. The CDR3 loop reads CASSLVGAPTSSTSRGQYF.

The rearrangement uses TRBV5-1 and TRBJ2-1, with TRBD2 identical over 9 bases. This CDR3 is built from 16 residues. Germline values: CDR1 SGHRS, CDR2 YFSETQ. Trimming at V came to 4 bases and at J to 9 bases, leaving 14 bases not matched to a gene. The CDR3 nucleotides read TGCGCCAGCAGCCCGAGCGGGGGGAGCGGGAACTTTGAGCAGTTCTTC. Amino acid sequence: CASSPSGGSGNFEQFF.

The chain recombines TRBV15 with TRBJ1-1, with D uncertain. V gave up 2 bases and J gave up 6 bases, with 7 bases separating them. The germline V gene has CDR1 LNHNV and CDR2 YYDKDF (reference sequence). The CDR3 has 12 amino acids. The CDR3 coding sequence is TGTGCCACCAGCAGACTTACACCTGAAGCTTTCTTT. It yields the protein CATSRLTPEAFF. The full variable domain, its missing parts supplied by reference TRBV15 and TRBJ1-1, is DAMVIQNPRYQVTQFGKPVTLSCSQTLNHNVMYWYQQKSSQAPKLLFHYYDKDFNNEADTPDNFQSRRPNTSFCFLDIRSPGLGDTAMYLCATSRLTPEAFFGQGTRLTVV.

The chain combines TRBV18 with TRBJ2-1, with 9 bases that match TRBD2. With 3 bases clipped from V and 5 bases from J, the junction kept 14 bases outside the gene matches. The CDR3 runs 18 residues. Germline CDR1 KGHSH, CDR2 LQKENI. This CDR3 reads CASSPSPGAGGPHNEQFF. DNA of the CDR3: TGTGCCAGCTCACCCTCCCCGGGGGCGGGAGGGCCACACAATGAGCAGTTCTTC.